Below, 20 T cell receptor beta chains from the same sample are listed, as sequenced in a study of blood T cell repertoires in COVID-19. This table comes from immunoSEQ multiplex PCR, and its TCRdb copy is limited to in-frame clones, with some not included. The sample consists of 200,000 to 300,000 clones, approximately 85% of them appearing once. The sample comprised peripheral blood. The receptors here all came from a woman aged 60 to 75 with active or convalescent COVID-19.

The CDR3 spells CASSQDSSYQETQYF. Written as DNA, the CDR3 is TGTGCCAGCAGCCAAGATTCCAGTTACCAAGAGACCCAGTACTTC. The rearrangement joins TRBV4-2 to TRBJ2-5; D gene unclear. Per the germline V gene, CDR1 is LGHNA and CDR2 is YNFKEQ. V lost 0 bases, J lost 0 bases, and 8 bases lay in between. This CDR3 is built from 15 residues.

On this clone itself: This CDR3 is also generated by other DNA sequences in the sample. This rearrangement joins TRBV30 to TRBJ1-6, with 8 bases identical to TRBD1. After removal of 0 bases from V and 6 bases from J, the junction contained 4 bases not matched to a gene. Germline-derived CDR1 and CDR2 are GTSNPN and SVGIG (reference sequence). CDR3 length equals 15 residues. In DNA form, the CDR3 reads TGTGCCTGGAGTGTACCGGACAGGGTTAATTCACCCCTCCACTTT. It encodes CAWSVPDRVNSPLHF.

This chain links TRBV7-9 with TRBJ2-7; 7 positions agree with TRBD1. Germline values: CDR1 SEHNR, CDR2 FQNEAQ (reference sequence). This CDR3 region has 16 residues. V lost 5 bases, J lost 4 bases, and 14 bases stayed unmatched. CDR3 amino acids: CASSPLTGVDFYEQYF. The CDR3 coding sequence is TGTGCCAGCAGCCCTCTAACAGGGGTGGACTTTTACGAGCAGTACTTC.

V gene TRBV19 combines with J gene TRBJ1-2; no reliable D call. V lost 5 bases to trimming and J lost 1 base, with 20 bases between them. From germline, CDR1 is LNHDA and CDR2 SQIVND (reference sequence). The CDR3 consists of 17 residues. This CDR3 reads CASSVDGRGAHNYGYTF. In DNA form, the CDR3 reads TGTGCCAGTAGTGTCGACGGGAGAGGCGCTCATAACTATGGCTACACCTTC.

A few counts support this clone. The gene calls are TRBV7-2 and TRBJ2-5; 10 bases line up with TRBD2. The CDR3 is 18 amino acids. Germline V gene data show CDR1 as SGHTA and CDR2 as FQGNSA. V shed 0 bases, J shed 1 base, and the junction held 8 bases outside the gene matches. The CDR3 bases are TGTGCCAGCAGCTTAGCTCCTAGCGGGGGCGAAATCCAAGAGACCCAGTACTTC. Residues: CASSLAPSGGEIQETQYF.

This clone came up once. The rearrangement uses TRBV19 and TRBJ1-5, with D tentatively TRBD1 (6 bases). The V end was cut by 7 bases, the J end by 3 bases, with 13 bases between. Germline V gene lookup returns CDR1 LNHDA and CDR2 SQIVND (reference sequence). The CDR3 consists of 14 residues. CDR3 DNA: TGTGCCAGTACCCTCCGGGACATCAATCAGCCCCAGCATTTT. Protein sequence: CASTLRDINQPQHF.

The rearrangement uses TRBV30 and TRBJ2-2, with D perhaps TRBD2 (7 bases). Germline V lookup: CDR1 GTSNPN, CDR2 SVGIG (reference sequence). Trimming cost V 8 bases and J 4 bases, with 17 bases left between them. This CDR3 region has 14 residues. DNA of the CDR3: TGTGCCCTGGGTCGGGGGGCCGTCACCGGGGAGCTGTTTTTT. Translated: CALGRGAVTGELFF.

CDR3 sequence reads: CASSYGQGAGDTQYF. The CDR3 DNA follows: TGTGCCAGCAGCTATGGACAGGGGGCGGGAGATACGCAGTATTTT. The chain couples TRBV7-2 to TRBJ2-3; 11 nucleotides line up with TRBD1. V shed 4 bases and J 5 bases; nucleotides not matched to a gene: 5. The CDR3 contains 15 residues. Per the germline V gene, CDR1 is SGHTA and CDR2 is FQGNSA.

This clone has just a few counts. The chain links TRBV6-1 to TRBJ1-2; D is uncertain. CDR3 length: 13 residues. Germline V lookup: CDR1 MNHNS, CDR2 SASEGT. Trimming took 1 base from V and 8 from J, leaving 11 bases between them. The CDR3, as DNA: TGTGCCAGCAGTGAAGGGTTGGTCGGGGGCTACACCTTC. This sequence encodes CASSEGLVGGYTF.

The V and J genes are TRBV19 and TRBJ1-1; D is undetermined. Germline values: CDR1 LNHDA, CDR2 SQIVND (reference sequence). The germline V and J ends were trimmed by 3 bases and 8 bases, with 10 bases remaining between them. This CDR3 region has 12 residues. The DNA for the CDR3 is TGTGCCAGTAGTATGAGGGCAGAAGAAGCTTTCTTT. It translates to CASSMRAEEAFF.

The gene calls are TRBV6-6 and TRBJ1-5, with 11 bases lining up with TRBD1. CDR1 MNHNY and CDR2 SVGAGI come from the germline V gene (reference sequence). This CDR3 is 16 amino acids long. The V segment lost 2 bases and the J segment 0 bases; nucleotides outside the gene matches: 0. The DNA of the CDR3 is TGTGCCAGCAGTTACGGGACAGGGGGTAGCAATCAGCCCCAGCATTTT. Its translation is CASSYGTGGSNQPQHF.

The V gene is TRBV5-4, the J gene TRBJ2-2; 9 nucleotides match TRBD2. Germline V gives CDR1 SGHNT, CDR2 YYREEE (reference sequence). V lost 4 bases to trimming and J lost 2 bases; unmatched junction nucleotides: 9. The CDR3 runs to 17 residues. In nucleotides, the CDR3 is TGTGCCAGCAGCCTAGGGCTAGCGGGGCCTAACACCGGGGAGCTGTTTTTT. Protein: CASSLGLAGPNTGELFF.

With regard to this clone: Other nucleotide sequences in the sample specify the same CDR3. The CDR3 DNA reads TGTGCCAGCAGTGTGCAGGGGAACACTGAAGCTTTCTTT. It codes for CASSVQGNTEAFF. The J gene is TRBJ1-1, the V gene TRBV6-4, with D perhaps TRBD1 (5 bases). Trimming took off 4 bases at V and 1 base at J, with 7 bases between the two ends. Germline assignment: CDR1 MRHNA and CDR2 SNTAGT. The CDR3 is 13 residues long.

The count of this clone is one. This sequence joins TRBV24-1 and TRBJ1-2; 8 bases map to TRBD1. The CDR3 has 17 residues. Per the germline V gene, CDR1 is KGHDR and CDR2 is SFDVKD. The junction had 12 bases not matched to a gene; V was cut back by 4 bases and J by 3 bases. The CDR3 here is CATSERNRGKWDYGYTF. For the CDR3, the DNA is TGTGCCACCAGTGAGCGGAACAGGGGGAAGTGGGACTATGGCTACACCTTC.

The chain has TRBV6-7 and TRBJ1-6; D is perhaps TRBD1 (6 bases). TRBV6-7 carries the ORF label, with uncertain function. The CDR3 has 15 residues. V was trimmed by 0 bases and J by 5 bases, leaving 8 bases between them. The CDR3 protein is CASSYSRDNNSPLHF. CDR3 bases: TGTGCCAGCAGTTACTCCAGGGACAATAATTCACCCCTCCACTTT.

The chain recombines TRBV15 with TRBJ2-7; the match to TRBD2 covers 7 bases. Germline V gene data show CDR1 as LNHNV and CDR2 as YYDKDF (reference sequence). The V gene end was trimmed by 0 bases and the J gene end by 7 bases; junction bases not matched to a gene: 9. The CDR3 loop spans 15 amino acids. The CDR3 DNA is TGTGCCACCAGCAGAGATCTGGGAGGGACTCGGGAGCAGTACTTC. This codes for CATSRDLGGTREQYF.

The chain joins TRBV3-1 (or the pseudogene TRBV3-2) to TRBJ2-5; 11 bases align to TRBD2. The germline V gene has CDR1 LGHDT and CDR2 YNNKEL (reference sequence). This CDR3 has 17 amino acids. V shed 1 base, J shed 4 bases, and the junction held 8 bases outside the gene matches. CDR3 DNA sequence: TGTGCCAGCAGCCAAGGGGGCCTAGCGGGGGGTAGAGAGACCCAGTACTTC. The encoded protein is CASSQGGLAGGRETQYF.

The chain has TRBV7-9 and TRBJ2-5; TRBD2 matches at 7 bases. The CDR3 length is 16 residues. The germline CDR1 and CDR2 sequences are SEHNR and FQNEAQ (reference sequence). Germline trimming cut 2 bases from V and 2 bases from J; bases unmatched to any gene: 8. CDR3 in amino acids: CASSLYRGGEQETQYF. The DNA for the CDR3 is TGTGCCAGCAGCTTATATCGGGGAGGGGAGCAAGAGACCCAGTACTTC.

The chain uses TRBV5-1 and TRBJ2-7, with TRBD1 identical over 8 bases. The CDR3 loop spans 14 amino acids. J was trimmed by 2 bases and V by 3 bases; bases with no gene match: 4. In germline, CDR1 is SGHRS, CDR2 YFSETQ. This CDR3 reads CASSSQGAPYEQYF. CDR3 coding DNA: TGCGCCAGCAGCTCTCAGGGGGCTCCCTACGAGCAGTACTTC.

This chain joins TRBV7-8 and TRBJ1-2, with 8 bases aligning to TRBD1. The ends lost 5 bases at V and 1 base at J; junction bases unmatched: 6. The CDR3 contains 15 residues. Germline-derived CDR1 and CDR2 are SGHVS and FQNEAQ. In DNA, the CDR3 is TGTGCCAGCAGCCTTGGACAGGGATTTAACTATGGCTACACCTTC. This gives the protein CASSLGQGFNYGYTF.